This T cell receptor beta chain comes out of a study of beta chain features in type 1 diabetes. Findings and limits, study-wide: Patients showed naive, central memory and Treg TCRB repertoires that appeared more similar than those of healthy donors.

The authors took one heparinised blood draw, averaging about 120 mL, from each donor. This clone has a handful of counts. Its antigen is not identified. Sequencing targeted expressed TCRB transcripts, as all isolated RNA had been reverse transcribed. The repertoire was sequenced with immunoSEQ multiplex PCR; TCRdb's copy has only in-frame clones and lacks some. Of under 350,000 clones listed, 7.5% to 9.5% were seen once; the top ten hold about 0.93%. The V end lost 7 bases, the J end lost 2 bases, and 8 bases lay between the germline ends. CDR1 is DFQATT and CDR2 is SNEGSKA in the germline V gene (reference sequence). The length of the CDR3 is 11 residues.

V and J are TRBV20-1 and TRBJ1-2; D is perhaps TRBD1 (6 bases). The TCR was taken from a woman between 18 and 30 years old in good health. What was sequenced was central memory CD4+ T cells from blood. Written as DNA, the CDR3 is TGCAGTGGGACAGTCAACTATGGCTACACCTTC. Encoded protein: CSGTVNYGYTF.